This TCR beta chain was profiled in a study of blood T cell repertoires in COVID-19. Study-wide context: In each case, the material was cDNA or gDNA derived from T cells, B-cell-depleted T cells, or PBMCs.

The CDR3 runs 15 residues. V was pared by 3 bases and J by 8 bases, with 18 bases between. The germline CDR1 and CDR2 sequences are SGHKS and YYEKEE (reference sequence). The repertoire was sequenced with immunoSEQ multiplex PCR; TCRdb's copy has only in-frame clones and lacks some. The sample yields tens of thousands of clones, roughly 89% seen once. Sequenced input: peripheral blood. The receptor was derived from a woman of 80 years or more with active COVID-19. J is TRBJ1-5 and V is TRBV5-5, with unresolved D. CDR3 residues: CASSSTVHSPEPQHF. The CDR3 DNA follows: TGTGCCAGCAGCTCCACAGTACACTCCCCAGAGCCCCAGCATTTT.